A selection of T cell receptor beta chains follows, all from one sample in a study of immune characterization of retroperitoneal liposarcoma. TCRdb reprocessed the PCR reads with MiXCR, giving one entry per CDR3 protein. The sample holds approximately 11,000 distinct CDR3 sequences, approximately 22% seen once. The sequencing sample was made of blood. The origin of the receptors is a female donor with retroperitoneal liposarcoma. Both conserved end residues are part of each CDR3. Each record gives: CDR3 length, clone size, V gene, D gene, J gene, CDR3 DNA, CDR3 protein. A D gene is named only where the DNA matches it firmly. Only part of the rows carry a size: once, few, many, or a class if the clone is expanded.

len: 14
abundance: many
v_gene: TRBV6-1
d_gene: -
j_gene: TRBJ2-5
CDR3nt: TGTGCCAGCAGTTCCCGTTACCTCCAAGAGACCCAGTACTTC
CDR3aa: CASSSRYLQETQYF

len: 14
abundance: few
v_gene: TRBV4-2
d_gene: -
j_gene: TRBJ1-1
CDR3nt: TGTGCCAGCAGCCAAGAAATTGATCGGACGAAAGCTTTCTTT
CDR3aa: CASSQEIDRTKAFF

len: 15
abundance: many
v_gene: TRBV6-1
d_gene: -
j_gene: TRBJ2-7
CDR3nt: TGTGCCAGCAGTGATTATAAAGTCTGGGCCTGGGAGCAGTACTTC
CDR3aa: CASSDYKVWAWEQYF

len: 17
abundance: many
v_gene: TRBV7-2
d_gene: -
j_gene: TRBJ2-1
CDR3nt: TGTGCCAGCAGCTTATGGGCAGATATTCTAGATTACAATGAGCAGTTCTTC
CDR3aa: CASSLWADILDYNEQFF

len: 17
abundance: -
v_gene: TRBV5-4
d_gene: TRBD2
j_gene: TRBJ2-1
CDR3nt: TGTGCCAGCAGCTTGGGGGGCAGGGGACTAGCGGCCAATGAGCAGTTCTTC
CDR3aa: CASSLGGRGLAANEQFF

len: 15
abundance: few
v_gene: TRBV7-2
d_gene: TRBD1
j_gene: TRBJ2-3
CDR3nt: TGTGCCAGCAGCTTAAGTGTACAGGGGACAGATACGCAGTATTTT
CDR3aa: CASSLSVQGTDTQYF

len: 12
abundance: medium-sized
v_gene: TRBV12-3/TRBV12-4
d_gene: -
j_gene: TRBJ2-1
CDR3nt: TGTGCCAGTACAGGGAGTTACAATGAGCAGTTCTTC
CDR3aa: CASTGSYNEQFF

len: 13
abundance: medium-sized
v_gene: TRBV12-3/TRBV12-4
d_gene: -
j_gene: TRBJ2-7
CDR3nt: TGTGCCAGCAGCCCCCAGATTTCCTACGAGCAGTACTTC
CDR3aa: CASSPQISYEQYF

len: 15
abundance: medium-sized
v_gene: TRBV6-1
d_gene: TRBD1
j_gene: TRBJ2-5
CDR3nt: TGTGCCAGCAGTGAACTTGACAGGGGATCAGAGACCCAGTACTTC
CDR3aa: CASSELDRGSETQYF

len: 20
abundance: -
v_gene: TRBV5-1
d_gene: TRBD2
j_gene: TRBJ2-1
CDR3nt: TGCGCCAGCAGCCCAACGGGACTCCCGCTGCTAGCGGAAGTCCTCTACGAGCAGTTCTTC
CDR3aa: CASSPTGLPLLAEVLYEQFF

len: 18
abundance: -
v_gene: TRBV4-3
d_gene: -
j_gene: TRBJ2-1
CDR3nt: TGCGCCAGCAGCCTCGTGGAAACTTCGGGACTTTCCTACAATGAGCAGTTCTTC
CDR3aa: CASSLVETSGLSYNEQFF

len: 16
abundance: medium-sized
v_gene: TRBV6-1
d_gene: TRBD2
j_gene: TRBJ2-1
CDR3nt: TGTGCCAGCAGTGAAGGGACTAGCCCAAGACTCAATGAGCAGTTCTTC
CDR3aa: CASSEGTSPRLNEQFF

len: 13
abundance: medium-sized
v_gene: TRBV10-2
d_gene: -
j_gene: TRBJ2-3
CDR3nt: TGCGCCAGCAGTGAGTCGAGAACTGATACGCAGTATTTT
CDR3aa: CASSESRTDTQYF

len: 15
abundance: -
v_gene: TRBV14
d_gene: TRBD2
j_gene: TRBJ2-1
CDR3nt: TGTGCCAGCAGCCGGACTAGCGGGAGGCAGAATGAGCAGTTCTTC
CDR3aa: CASSRTSGRQNEQFF

len: 15
abundance: few
v_gene: TRBV7-6
d_gene: TRBD2
j_gene: TRBJ2-3
CDR3nt: TGTGCCAGCAGCTTACTTAGCGGGTCTTGGAATACGCAGTATTTT
CDR3aa: CASSLLSGSWNTQYF

len: 15
abundance: large
v_gene: TRBV12-3/TRBV12-4
d_gene: TRBD2
j_gene: TRBJ2-1
CDR3nt: TGTGCCAGCAGTTTAGGGGCGGGAGGGCCCTATGAGCAGTTCTTC
CDR3aa: CASSLGAGGPYEQFF

len: 18
abundance: medium-sized
v_gene: TRBV11-2
d_gene: -
j_gene: TRBJ1-1
CDR3nt: TGTGCCAGCAGCTTAGTACGGCCAAGCGACAGGACGAACACTGAAGCTTTCTTT
CDR3aa: CASSLVRPSDRTNTEAFF

len: 13
abundance: -
v_gene: TRBV9
d_gene: -
j_gene: TRBJ1-1
CDR3nt: TGTGCCAGCAGCGTAGTGTGGAACACTGAAGCTTTCTTT
CDR3aa: CASSVVWNTEAFF

len: 15
abundance: -
v_gene: TRBV6-8
d_gene: -
j_gene: TRBJ2-1
CDR3nt: TGTGCCAGCAGTTACGCCGACTTCCGGTGGAACGAGCAGTTCTTC
CDR3aa: CASSYADFRWNEQFF

len: 15
abundance: -
v_gene: TRBV5-1
d_gene: TRBD2
j_gene: TRBJ2-5
CDR3nt: TGCGCCAGCAGCTTGCGGTCTAGCGGACAAGAGACCCAGTACTTC
CDR3aa: CASSLRSSGQETQYF

len: 16
abundance: medium-sized
v_gene: TRBV12-3/TRBV12-4
d_gene: TRBD2
j_gene: TRBJ2-3
CDR3nt: TGTGCCAGCAGCCTAAACCTCGGGACTAGTACAGATACGCAGTATTTT
CDR3aa: CASSLNLGTSTDTQYF

len: 16
abundance: many
v_gene: TRBV10-2
d_gene: TRBD1
j_gene: TRBJ2-3
CDR3nt: TGCGCCAGCAGTGACACCGGGACAGGACCTCCAGATACGCAGTATTTT
CDR3aa: CASSDTGTGPPDTQYF

len: 16
abundance: -
v_gene: TRBV6-4
d_gene: -
j_gene: TRBJ2-1
CDR3nt: TGTGCCAGCAGTGCGCTAGCTGCCTACTCCTACAATGAGCAGTTCTTC
CDR3aa: CASSALAAYSYNEQFF

len: 15
abundance: medium-sized
v_gene: TRBV6-1
d_gene: TRBD2
j_gene: TRBJ2-7
CDR3nt: TGTGCCAGCAGCGCTACTAGCGGGCCCCAGTACGAGCAGTACTTC
CDR3aa: CASSATSGPQYEQYF

len: 15
abundance: medium-sized
v_gene: TRBV7-3
d_gene: TRBD1
j_gene: TRBJ2-7
CDR3nt: TGTGCCAGCAGCTTAACAGGGACAGACTACAATGAGCAGTACTTC
CDR3aa: CASSLTGTDYNEQYF

len: 12
abundance: few
v_gene: TRBV27
d_gene: -
j_gene: TRBJ2-7
CDR3nt: TGTGCCAGCAGTTTATACAGCTACGAGCAGTACTTC
CDR3aa: CASSLYSYEQYF